The 12 T cell receptor beta chains given below trace back to one sample, sequenced in a study of T cells in Graves' hyperthyroidism and ophthalmopathy. Amplified regions were TCR beta CDR3 sequences from RNA transcripts. HTBI primers were used for first-round RT-PCR of the TCR CDR3. TCRdb itself ran the multiplex PCR reads through MiXCR, one entry per CDR3 protein. Here the sample spans nearly 600,000 distinct CDR3 sequences, around 13% being singletons. Sequenced sample: blood. The receptors stem from a woman in her 30s with Graves' hyperthyroidism that later progressed to Graves' ophthalmopathy.

The sample holds many counts of this clonotype. The rearrangement links TRBV9 to TRBJ2-5; weak D call: TRBD1 (7 bases). CDR3 size: 13 residues. The germline gives CDR1 SGDLS, CDR2 YYNGEE. V was pared by 2 bases and J by 5 bases, with 10 bases between. CDR3 in amino acids: CASSVTGRETQYF. The CDR3, as DNA: TGTGCCAGCAGCGTGACAGGGAGGGAGACCCAGTACTTC.

This clonotype was seen more than once but under ten times. The chain links TRBV5-1 to TRBJ2-1; 10 nucleotides line up with TRBD1. V was clipped by 4 bases and J by 3 bases; unmatched bases: 4. This CDR3 contains 15 residues. Germline V lookup: CDR1 SGHRS, CDR2 YFSETQ. In DNA form, the CDR3 reads TGCGCCAGCAGCCTACGGACAGGGGGCTACAATGAGCAGTTCTTC. The encoded protein is CASSLRTGGYNEQFF.

As regards this clonotype: This may be a read error: a much more frequent sequence differs by one nucleotide. This chain uses TRBV25-1 with TRBJ1-2; 10 nucleotides line up with TRBD1. The CDR3 runs to 13 residues. Germline V gene lookup returns CDR1 MGHDK and CDR2 SYGVNS. CDR3 coding DNA: TGTACCAGCAGTGAGACAGGGGGCGGCGGCTACACCTTC. Translating gives CTSSETGGGGYTF.

The chain employs TRBV10-3 and TRBJ1-5; unclear D gene. Deletions cut 4 bases from V and 3 bases from J, with 7 bases between. Looked up from germline, CDR1 is ENHRY and CDR2 is SYGVKD. The CDR3 runs to 13 residues. This CDR3 reads CAISGANNQPQHF. CDR3 nucleotide sequence: TGTGCCATCAGTGGGGCCAACAATCAGCCCCAGCATTTT.

CDR3 residues: CASSQEEDLEQYF. The CDR3 DNA is TGTGCCAGCAGCCAAGAAGAAGATTTGGAGCAGTACTTC. This chain links TRBV3-1 with TRBJ2-7; D not certain. With 0 bases removed from V and 7 bases from J, the gap between germline ends came to 10 bases. In germline, CDR1 is LGHDT, CDR2 YNNKEL (reference sequence). This CDR3 is 13 amino acids long.

This clonotype was detected ten times or more. The chain links TRBV20-1 to TRBJ2-3; D gene unclear. The CDR3 extends over 11 amino acids. In germline, CDR1 is DFQATT, CDR2 SNEGSKA (reference sequence). V lost 4 bases to trimming and J lost 6 bases, with 8 bases between them. CDR3 bases: TGCAGTGCTAATACCTTGGATACGCAGTATTTT. Amino acid sequence: CSANTLDTQYF.

The table lists this clonotype with many counts. This chain connects TRBV6-2 or TRBV6-3 to TRBJ2-5, with 9 bases lining up with TRBD1. Germline loops: CDR1 MNHEY, CDR2 SVGEGT. Losses at the gene ends were 4 bases for V and 4 bases for J; bases not matched to a gene: 7. The CDR3 is 15 residues long. As DNA, the CDR3 is TGTGCCAGCAGTTGGCCGGGACAGGGTCGAGAGACCCAGTACTTC. Translated: CASSWPGQGRETQYF.

There are many counts of this clonotype. The rearrangement uses TRBV7-2 and TRBJ2-1, with 7 positions matching TRBD1. Trimming removed 1 base from V and 4 bases from J; junction bases left unmatched: 4. The CDR3 has 15 residues. CDR1 SGHTA and CDR2 FQGNSA come from the germline V gene. The chain's CDR3 is CASSLGDSEYNEQFF. The DNA for the CDR3 is TGTGCCAGCAGCTTAGGGGACAGTGAGTACAATGAGCAGTTCTTC. Full variable domain (outside the CDR3, taken from reference TRBV7-2 and TRBJ2-1): GAGVSQSPSNKVTEKGKDVELRCDPISGHTALYWYRQSLGQGLEFLIYFQGNSAPDKSGLPSDRFSAERTGGSVSTLTIQRTQQEDSAVYLCASSLGDSEYNEQFFGPGTRLTVL.

This clonotype was counted at least ten times. This chain uses TRBV4-1 with TRBJ2-7, with 8 bases fitting TRBD1. The CDR3 totals 12 residues. Germline assignment: CDR1 MGHRA and CDR2 YSYEKL. Germline trimming cut 5 bases from V and 5 bases from J; bases unmatched to any gene: 2. In nucleotides, the CDR3 is TGCGCCAGCAGCGAGACAGGGGACGAGCAGTACTTC. Protein sequence: CASSETGDEQYF.

The rearrangement joins TRBV5-1 to TRBJ2-3, with a possible D match to TRBD2 (5 bases). V shed 4 bases and J shed 2 bases, with 11 bases lying between them. This CDR3 contains 14 residues. Germline V gene sequence: CDR1 SGHRS, CDR2 YFSETQ. CDR3 sequence reads: CASSLRELTDTQYF. In nucleotides, the CDR3 is TGCGCCAGCAGCCTAAGGGAGCTCACAGATACGCAGTATTTT.

There are many counts of this clonotype. The chain joins TRBV24-1 to TRBJ2-5; D not certain. The CDR3 loop spans 14 amino acids. Germline V gene data show CDR1 as KGHDR and CDR2 as SFDVKD. Trimming removed 3 bases at V and 3 bases at J, with 10 bases between. The CDR3 bases are TGTGCCACCAGTGATAATTCCCCGAAAGAGACCCAGTACTTC. It yields the protein CATSDNSPKETQYF.

This clonotype came up many times. The V and J genes are TRBV28 and TRBJ2-2, with D maybe TRBD2 (5 bases). The V and J ends lost 6 bases and 5 bases respectively, with 10 bases between them. The CDR3 contains 13 residues. CDR1 MDHEN and CDR2 SYDVKM come from the germline V gene. The CDR3 sequence: CASRLPGTGELFF. DNA for the CDR3: TGTGCCAGCAGGCTCCCGGGGACCGGGGAGCTGTTTTTT.